This T cell receptor beta chain emerged from a study of blood T cells in healthy people across ages. Study-level points and caveats: Unsorted PBMC input precluded a conclusive naive versus antigen-experienced comparison. It was not known whether donors were CMV positive (a possible confounder of expanded clonotype changes).

The second PCR ran about 6 to 12 cycles with a sample-barcoded 5' primer and J-beta primers. TCRdb independently ran MiXCR on the 5' RACE reads; one entry per CDR3 protein. The repertoire includes approximately 900,000 distinct CDR3 sequences, 25% to 30% of them detected once, and 10% to 13% sits in the top ten. Comments on this clonotype: Antigen unknown. At one end the junction does not follow the germline gene, possibly because of a read error.

This CDR3 has 15 amino acids. Germline assignment: CDR1 KGHDR and CDR2 SFDVKD. This sample also belongs to another study, concerning T cells of mothers and their children. From that second work: Each mother yielded more than 8 million TCR beta CDR3 reads. Each child yielded 2.5 million to 3 million reads. T cell clones that were persistent and microchimeric went undetected.

The chain recombines TRBV24-1 with TRBJ2-3; possibly TRBD2 for D (5 bases). The sequenced sample consisted of blood. The sequence was collected from a woman aged 40 to 49 in good health. The CDR3 protein is CATSDPTTRTDAQYF. The CDR3, as DNA: TGTGCCACCAGTGACCCGACTACCAGAACAGATGCGCAGTATTTT.